This is a list of T cell receptor beta chains from one sample in a study of blood T cell repertoires in COVID-19. Sequenced by immunoSEQ multiplex PCR; TCRdb stores in-frame clones only, minus some. The sample lists about 270,000 clones, around 93% seen once, with less than 3.5% in the top ten. The sample consisted of PBMCs or T cells enriched from blood (not recorded which). The receptors derive from a man aged 35-49 years who had been exposed to COVID-19. The CDR3 runs from the conserved cysteine through the conserved F or W. A D gene is named only where the DNA matches it firmly. Expanded clones get a size class; other rows say once, few or many, or leave the size out.

TRBJ2-7 TRBD2 TRBV11-2 . TGTGCCAGCAGCTTAGTAGCGGCTAGCGGGATTTACGAGCAGTACTTC CASSLVAASGIYEQYF
TRBJ2-2 TRBD2 TRBV6-5 . TGTGCCAGCAGAACTAGCGGGGACACCGGGGAGCTGTTTTTT CASRTSGDTGELFF
TRBJ1-2 . TRBV7-9 . TGTGCCAGCAGCTTGACTTCCCCCGAGGGTGGCTACACCTTC CASSLTSPEGGYTF
TRBJ1-5 TRBD1 TRBV28 . TGTGCCAGCAGTCCCCGACAGGGTCATCAGCCCCAGCATTTT CASSPRQGHQPQHF
TRBJ2-5 TRBD2 TRBV7-8 . TGTGCCAGCAGCTTAGCCCCAGCGGGGATCCAAGAGACCCAGTACTTC CASSLAPAGIQETQYF
TRBJ1-2 . TRBV12-3/TRBV12-4 few TGTGCCAGCAGTTTTGGCCAGAACTATGGCTACACCTTC CASSFGQNYGYTF
TRBJ2-7 TRBD1 TRBV28 . TGTGCCAGCAGCCGAAGGGACAGGGGCTACGAGCAGTACTTC CASSRRDRGYEQYF
TRBJ2-3 TRBD2 TRBV7-6 . TGTGCCAGCAGCTTGGGACTAGCGGGGTACTCTAGCACAGATACGCAGTATTTT CASSLGLAGYSSTDTQYF
TRBJ2-2 . TRBV18 . TGTGCCAGCTCACCGTGGGTGGCGGGGTCGAACACCGGGGAGCTGTTTTTT CASSPWVAGSNTGELFF
TRBJ2-3 TRBD2 TRBV7-2 . TGTGCCAGCAGCATACCGCTTGGGGGAGGGCCTTCAGATACGCAGTATTTT CASSIPLGGGPSDTQYF
TRBJ2-1 TRBD2 TRBV5-1 . TGCGCCAGCAGCCCGGGGACTAGCGGGACCTACAATGAGCAGTTCTTC CASSPGTSGTYNEQFF
TRBJ1-2 . TRBV19 . TGTGCCAGTAGGCCCGCCGACAGTCGCTATGGCTACACCTTC CASRPADSRYGYTF
TRBJ2-7 TRBD1 TRBV5-1 . TGCGCCAGCAGCCCCAAAACCCCGGGACAGGGAGCCTACGAGCAGTACTTC CASSPKTPGQGAYEQYF
TRBJ1-2 . TRBV29-1 . TGCAGCGTTGAAGATCCTAATTGGGGCGCTAACTATGGCTACACCTTC CSVEDPNWGANYGYTF
TRBJ1-2 . TRBV29-1 . TGCAGCGTTGGTACAGGTACTAACTATGGCTACACCTTC CSVGTGTNYGYTF
TRBJ2-2 . TRBV19 . TGTGCCAGTAGTATTCAGGAGAACACCGGGGAGCTGTTTTTT CASSIQENTGELFF
TRBJ2-1 . TRBV28 . TGTGCCAGCAGTTTAATCAGCCCGGGTATGAATGAGCAGTTCTTC CASSLISPGMNEQFF
TRBJ2-5 . TRBV30 . TGTGCCTGGACGTATAGCGCAGAAGAGACCCAGTACTTC CAWTYSAEETQYF
TRBJ2-2 . TRBV6-5 . TGTGCCAGCAGCCACAGGCCTACGAACACCGGGGAGCTGTTTTTT CASSHRPTNTGELFF
TRBJ2-3 . TRBV12-3/TRBV12-4 once TGTGCCAGCAGGAAACTTTCCCCAGATACGCAGTATTTT CASRKLSPDTQYF
TRBJ2-1 TRBD2 TRBV27 once TGTGCCAGCAACCTAGCGGGAGTCATCGGCCATGAGCAGTTCTTC CASNLAGVIGHEQFF
TRBJ2-7 . TRBV15 . TGTGCCACCAGCAGAGATAGGTATGGGGGGAAGGACGAGCAGTACTTC CATSRDRYGGKDEQYF
TRBJ2-3 . TRBV24-1 . TGTGCCACCAGCGCGAGAGATACGCAGTATTTT CATSARDTQYF
TRBJ2-3 TRBD1 TRBV7-2 . TGTGCCAGCAGCCCCGTGGGACAGGGGTTAGATACGCAGTATTTT CASSPVGQGLDTQYF
TRBJ1-5 TRBD1 TRBV6-5 . TGTGCCAGCAGAACGGGACAGGGGGCAGGCCAGCCCCAGCATTTT CASRTGQGAGQPQHF
TRBJ1-1 . TRBV4-3 . TGCGCCAGCAGCCAAGACAGGGCGTCGAACACTGAAGCTTTCTTT CASSQDRASNTEAFF
TRBJ1-2 TRBD1 TRBV6-5 . TGTGCCAGCAGTTACGGGACAGGGGGCGCGGGCTATGGCTACACCTTC CASSYGTGGAGYGYTF
TRBJ1-3 . TRBV19 . TGTGCCAGTAGTATTAGTGCTGGAAACACCATATATTTT CASSISAGNTIYF
TRBJ1-5 . TRBV27 once TGTGCCAGCAGCCTCCGCGTAGGCAATCAGCCCCAGCATTTT CASSLRVGNQPQHF
TRBJ1-5 . TRBV19 . TGTGCCACCCGGGGAAGCAATCAGCCCCAGCATTTT CATRGSNQPQHF
TRBJ2-1 . TRBV5-4 . TGTGCCAGCAGCCAACTAGGCCTTGAGCAGTTCTTC CASSQLGLEQFF
TRBJ2-1 TRBD2 TRBV7-3 . TGTGCCAGCAGCTTAAATAGCGGGAGGGCCTTAGCCTACAATGAGCAGTTCTTC CASSLNSGRALAYNEQFF
TRBJ2-2 TRBD2 TRBV9 . TGTGCCAGCAGCCACCACTCCTCGGGAGGCAACACCGGGGAGCTGTTTTTT CASSHHSSGGNTGELFF
TRBJ2-7 TRBD1 TRBV27 . TGTGCCAGCAGTATGGACAGGGCCTACGAGCAGTACTTC CASSMDRAYEQYF
TRBJ2-4 . TRBV5-4 few TGTGCCAGCAGCCACTCGGACATTCAGTACTTC CASSHSDIQYF
TRBJ2-3 TRBD2 TRBV27 . TGTGCCAGCAGTTCAGCGGGAGCGGGGGATACGCAGTATTTT CASSSAGAGDTQYF
TRBJ2-1 . TRBV19 . TGTGCCAGTAGTATTTCGAGTCGGGAGCCCTACAATGAGCAGTTCTTC CASSISSREPYNEQFF
TRBJ2-7 TRBD1 TRBV4-1 . TGCGCCAGCAGCCAACGACAGGGGGCGAGGGAGCAGTACTTC CASSQRQGAREQYF
TRBJ2-5 TRBD2 TRBV7-7 . TGTGCCAGCAGCTTCGGGGGGTACGAGACCCAGTACTTC CASSFGGYETQYF
TRBJ1-2 TRBD1 TRBV18 once TGTGCCAGCTCACCCGGGACAGGGCTAAATGGCTACACCTTC CASSPGTGLNGYTF
TRBJ1-1 . TRBV27 . TGTGCCAGCAGGTCGACAGCAATCACTGAAGCTTTCTTT CASRSTAITEAFF
TRBJ1-2 . TRBV13 . TGTGCCAGCAGCTCTACCGATCAGGGAAGTTTATATGGCTACACCTTC CASSSTDQGSLYGYTF
TRBJ1-2 . TRBV7-3 . TGTGCCAGCAGCAGAGGGCAGGGGAGCCATGGCTACACCTTC CASSRGQGSHGYTF
TRBJ2-1 . TRBV5-3 . TGTGCCAGAAGCTCACCCGGTTGGCACAGGGTTGATGATGAGCAGTTCTTC CARSSPGWHRVDDEQFF
TRBJ2-3 . TRBV24-1 . TGTGCCACCAGTGACCGCAATTACAGGGAACAAGATACGCAGTATTTT CATSDRNYREQDTQYF
TRBJ1-2 . TRBV2 . TGTGCCAGCAGTGGGGTCACAGGGCAAGGTGGCTACACCTTC CASSGVTGQGGYTF
TRBJ1-2 . TRBV28 . TGTGCCAGCAGTTTTCCCCTTAACTATGGCTACACCTTC CASSFPLNYGYTF
TRBJ2-3 TRBD1 TRBV28 . TGTGCCAGCAGTTCCGGGACAGGGTGGGATACGCAGTATTTT CASSSGTGWDTQYF
TRBJ2-1 TRBD2 TRBV24-1 . TGTGCCACCAGTGACCCCCAACTAGCGGGAGTTAATGAGCAGTTCTTC CATSDPQLAGVNEQFF
TRBJ1-1 . TRBV30 . TGTGCCTGGAGTCCTTGGCACACTGAAGCTTTCTTT CAWSPWHTEAFF
TRBJ2-7 TRBD1 TRBV7-9 . TGTGCCAGCAGCTTAGCCCTGGGACAGGGGGTTTTCCGCTACGAGCAGTACTTC CASSLALGQGVFRYEQYF
TRBJ2-5 . TRBV19 few TGTGCCAGTAGTATTAGTCTAGTGCAAGAGACCCAGTACTTC CASSISLVQETQYF
TRBJ2-7 TRBD2 TRBV3-1/TRBV3-2 . TGTGCCAGCAGCCAAGAAACGCCTAGCGGGAGAGACTGGACCGAGCAGTACTTC CASSQETPSGRDWTEQYF
TRBJ2-7 . TRBV7-9 . TGTGCCAGCAGCTTCGCGGATACCTACGAGCAGTACTTC CASSFADTYEQYF
TRBJ2-7 TRBD2 TRBV4-3 . TGCGCCAGCAGCCAAGGTTACCTAGCGGGAGGGCCCGGCGAGCAGTACTTC CASSQGYLAGGPGEQYF
TRBJ1-2 TRBD1 TRBV19 . TGTGCCAGTAGTCCTGGGACAGGGGCTGGCTACACCTTC CASSPGTGAGYTF
TRBJ2-1 . TRBV7-9 . TGTGCCAGCAGCCCGCCGGCTAGCGTCACCAATGAGCAGTTCTTC CASSPPASVTNEQFF
TRBJ1-1 . TRBV5-1 . TGCGCCAGCAGCTTCCGGGAGCCTCACACTGAAGCTTTCTTT CASSFREPHTEAFF
TRBJ1-1 TRBD1 TRBV5-1 few TGCGCCAGCAGCTTGGCAGGGGGCGGAACTGAAGCTTTCTTT CASSLAGGGTEAFF
TRBJ2-1 . TRBV29-1 . TGCAGCGTTGAACCCGCGAAGAGGAGCTCCTACAATGAGCAGTTCTTC CSVEPAKRSSYNEQFF